Listed below are T cell receptor beta chains from one sample, sequenced in a study of blood T cell repertoires in COVID-19. TCRdb's table, derived via immunoSEQ multiplex PCR, lists solely in-frame clones and lacks some. The sample records 95,000 to 100,000 clones, about 89% being singletons. Sequencing was performed on peripheral blood. The receptors here all came from a man aged 45 to 65 with acute or convalescent COVID-19. Each CDR3 is given with its conserved first and last residue. D genes are given only for firm matches. Only part of the rows carry a size: once, few, many, or a class if the clone is expanded.

j_gene: TRBJ2-7; d_gene: -; v_gene: TRBV25-1; abundance: -; CDR3nt: TGTGCCAGCAGTGGGTTTGGGCAGGGCGCTGGAGAGCAGTACTTC; CDR3aa: CASSGFGQGAGEQYF
j_gene: TRBJ2-7; d_gene: TRBD2; v_gene: TRBV5-1; abundance: -; CDR3nt: TGCGCCAGCAGCTTGGCCTCTAGCGGGGGGGTAACCTACGAGCAGTACTTC; CDR3aa: CASSLASSGGVTYEQYF
j_gene: TRBJ2-3; d_gene: -; v_gene: TRBV29-1; abundance: few; CDR3nt: TGCAGCGTCCACGAGGTCGTAGATACGCAGTATTTT; CDR3aa: CSVHEVVDTQYF
j_gene: TRBJ2-7; d_gene: -; v_gene: TRBV11-1; abundance: once; CDR3nt: TGTGCCAGCAGCTTAAACGCCGCGTCCTACGAGCAGTACTTC; CDR3aa: CASSLNAASYEQYF
j_gene: TRBJ1-5; d_gene: TRBD1; v_gene: TRBV6-5; abundance: -; CDR3nt: TGTGCCAGCAGTCCATCAGGACAGGGGGGCCAGCCCCAGCATTTT; CDR3aa: CASSPSGQGGQPQHF
j_gene: TRBJ1-4; d_gene: TRBD1; v_gene: TRBV6-5; abundance: -; CDR3nt: TGTGCCAGCAGTTGGACAGGGGACGTTAATGAAAAACTGTTTTTT; CDR3aa: CASSWTGDVNEKLFF
j_gene: TRBJ1-5; d_gene: -; v_gene: TRBV27; abundance: -; CDR3nt: TGTGCCAGCAGTTCGCGGACAGCTAGCAATCAGCCCCAGCATTTT; CDR3aa: CASSSRTASNQPQHF
j_gene: TRBJ1-1; d_gene: TRBD1; v_gene: TRBV7-2; abundance: few; CDR3nt: TGTGCCAGCAGTCCGACAGGGGGCGAAGTTGTAGCTTTCTTT; CDR3aa: CASSPTGGEVVAFF
j_gene: TRBJ1-5; d_gene: -; v_gene: TRBV9; abundance: -; CDR3nt: TGTGCCAGCAGCGTAGACGGGGTATCCGAGCCCCAGCATTTT; CDR3aa: CASSVDGVSEPQHF
j_gene: TRBJ2-1; d_gene: TRBD1; v_gene: TRBV27; abundance: once; CDR3nt: TGTGCCAGCAGTTTATCGGGACAGATCTCCTACAATGAGCAGTTCTTC; CDR3aa: CASSLSGQISYNEQFF
j_gene: TRBJ2-1; d_gene: -; v_gene: TRBV3-1/TRBV3-2; abundance: -; CDR3nt: TGTGCCAGCAGCCAACCGGGACTGCTTGCCAATGAGCAGTTCTTC; CDR3aa: CASSQPGLLANEQFF
j_gene: TRBJ1-2; d_gene: -; v_gene: TRBV5-6; abundance: once; CDR3nt: TGTGCCAGCAGCTTTAGACGATCGCGGGGTGGCTACACCTTC; CDR3aa: CASSFRRSRGGYTF
j_gene: TRBJ2-1; d_gene: -; v_gene: TRBV7-2; abundance: -; CDR3nt: TGTGCCAGCAGCCCCCACAGGGTGAAACCCTACAATGAGCAGTTCTTC; CDR3aa: CASSPHRVKPYNEQFF
j_gene: TRBJ1-2; d_gene: TRBD1; v_gene: TRBV5-1; abundance: -; CDR3nt: TGCGCCAGCAGTTCGGGAGAGGGACAGTATGGCTACACCTTC; CDR3aa: CASSSGEGQYGYTF
j_gene: TRBJ2-3; d_gene: -; v_gene: TRBV7-7; abundance: -; CDR3nt: TGTGCCAGCAGCTTAGAAGTCTCTAGCGCAGATACGCAGTATTTT; CDR3aa: CASSLEVSSADTQYF
j_gene: TRBJ2-5; d_gene: TRBD2; v_gene: TRBV2; abundance: -; CDR3nt: TGTGCCAGCAGTGAAATAGGGGGGACTAGCGGGGCCCAAGAGACCCAGTACTTC; CDR3aa: CASSEIGGTSGAQETQYF
j_gene: TRBJ1-3; d_gene: TRBD1; v_gene: TRBV7-9; abundance: -; CDR3nt: TGTGCCACCGAAAATCAGGGGGCTGGAAACACCATATATTTT; CDR3aa: CATENQGAGNTIYF
j_gene: TRBJ2-1; d_gene: TRBD2; v_gene: TRBV19; abundance: -; CDR3nt: TGTGCCAGTAGTATAACGGGGGGGCGTAACAATGAGCAGTTCTTC; CDR3aa: CASSITGGRNNEQFF
j_gene: TRBJ1-4; d_gene: -; v_gene: TRBV5-1; abundance: few; CDR3nt: TGCGCCAGCAGCCCCGGGGGAGGGAAGGGTGAAAAACTGTTTTTT; CDR3aa: CASSPGGGKGEKLFF
j_gene: TRBJ2-1; d_gene: -; v_gene: TRBV7-9; abundance: -; CDR3nt: TGTGCCAGCAGCGAACCGGGACAAACCTACAATGAGCAGTTCTTC; CDR3aa: CASSEPGQTYNEQFF
j_gene: TRBJ2-7; d_gene: TRBD1; v_gene: TRBV6-5; abundance: -; CDR3nt: TGTGCCAGCAGTTACTCACAGGGGGCTAATTACGAGCAGTACTTC; CDR3aa: CASSYSQGANYEQYF
j_gene: TRBJ1-2; d_gene: TRBD1; v_gene: TRBV6-1; abundance: -; CDR3nt: TGTGCCAGCAGTGAGGGGACAGTAATCACCTTC; CDR3aa: CASSEGTVITF
j_gene: TRBJ1-5; d_gene: -; v_gene: TRBV27; abundance: -; CDR3nt: TGTGCCAGCAGTGAGGGGGTCGGTCAGCCCCAGCATTTT; CDR3aa: CASSEGVGQPQHF
j_gene: TRBJ2-3; d_gene: TRBD1; v_gene: TRBV2; abundance: -; CDR3nt: TGTGCCAGCAATGAGGGGACAGGCCCCGGAGATACGCAGTATTTT; CDR3aa: CASNEGTGPGDTQYF
j_gene: TRBJ2-7; d_gene: TRBD2; v_gene: TRBV7-9; abundance: -; CDR3nt: TGTGCCAGCAGCCATAGGACTAGGGCCTACGAGCAGTACTTC; CDR3aa: CASSHRTRAYEQYF
j_gene: TRBJ1-2; d_gene: TRBD1; v_gene: TRBV7-9; abundance: few; CDR3nt: TGTGCCAGCAGCCCCCGGACAGGGACTAACTATGGCTACACCTTC; CDR3aa: CASSPRTGTNYGYTF
j_gene: TRBJ1-4; d_gene: TRBD1; v_gene: TRBV28; abundance: -; CDR3nt: TGTGCCAGCAGTTTATCGACACAGGGGCTGGGGGAAAAACTGTTTTTT; CDR3aa: CASSLSTQGLGEKLFF
j_gene: TRBJ1-1; d_gene: -; v_gene: TRBV9; abundance: -; CDR3nt: TGTGCCAGCAGTACAAGGGACTACACTGAAGCTTTCTTT; CDR3aa: CASSTRDYTEAFF
j_gene: TRBJ1-5; d_gene: -; v_gene: TRBV19; abundance: -; CDR3nt: TGTGCCAGTAGTGCACAGGGACGAAGTCAGCCCCAGCATTTT; CDR3aa: CASSAQGRSQPQHF
j_gene: TRBJ1-5; d_gene: TRBD1; v_gene: TRBV19; abundance: -; CDR3nt: TGTGCCAGTAGTAAAGGTCGGACAGGGCACCAGCCCCAGCATTTT; CDR3aa: CASSKGRTGHQPQHF
j_gene: TRBJ2-2; d_gene: TRBD1; v_gene: TRBV28; abundance: -; CDR3nt: TGTGCCAGCAGGGCAGGGGGCACCGGGGAGCTGTTTTTT; CDR3aa: CASRAGGTGELFF
j_gene: TRBJ1-5; d_gene: -; v_gene: TRBV4-1; abundance: -; CDR3nt: TGCGCCAGCAGCCAAGATCAGAATCAGCCCCAGCATTTT; CDR3aa: CASSQDQNQPQHF
j_gene: TRBJ2-1; d_gene: TRBD2; v_gene: TRBV28; abundance: -; CDR3nt: TGTGCCAGCAGGACTAGCGGGGGGGCGAGGGAGGTCTGGTTCTTC; CDR3aa: CASRTSGGAREVWFF
j_gene: TRBJ2-7; d_gene: TRBD1; v_gene: TRBV11-2; abundance: -; CDR3nt: TGTGCCAGCAGCTTGACAGGGGCCTGGTACTTC; CDR3aa: CASSLTGAWYF
j_gene: TRBJ1-1; d_gene: -; v_gene: TRBV6-5; abundance: -; CDR3nt: TGTGCCAGCAGTTACCAGGGACAAGGGCGGACTGAAGCTTTCTTT; CDR3aa: CASSYQGQGRTEAFF
j_gene: TRBJ1-2; d_gene: -; v_gene: TRBV5-1; abundance: -; CDR3nt: TGCGCCAGCAGCTCGGGGTTCAACTATGGCTACACCTTC; CDR3aa: CASSSGFNYGYTF
j_gene: TRBJ2-1; d_gene: -; v_gene: TRBV5-6; abundance: -; CDR3nt: TGTGCCAGCAGCCTTACTAGCCGCAATGAGCAGTTCTTC; CDR3aa: CASSLTSRNEQFF
j_gene: TRBJ2-2; d_gene: -; v_gene: TRBV9; abundance: -; CDR3nt: TGTGCCAGCAGCGTAGAAAGGCCTCTGGGGGCGCTAATCGGGGAGCTGTTTTTT; CDR3aa: CASSVERPLGALIGELFF